This is a list of T cell receptor beta chains from one sample in a study of regulatory T cells in long-lasting Graves disease. One entry per CDR3 protein results from TCRdb running MiXCR on the multiplex PCR reads. This sample has 400,000 to 500,000 distinct CDR3 sequences, with about 20% found just once. Specimen: peripheral blood mononuclear cells (PBMCs), collected when the disease was refractory, from a patient treated with antithyroid drugs. Every receptor here comes from a female donor with Graves disease. Both conserved end residues are part of each CDR3. A D gene is named only where the DNA matches it firmly. Part of the rows lack a size; the others show once, few, many or a class for expanded clones.

d_call | clone_size | j_call | v_call | cdr3_nt | cdr3_aa
TRBD1 | few | TRBJ2-7 | TRBV28 | TGTGCCAGCAGCCTAACAGGGGCCCCCCTGATGGGCGAGCAGTACTTC | CASSLTGAPLMGEQYF
TRBD1 | . | TRBJ2-2 | TRBV4-1 | TGCGCCAGCAGCCAAGGACAGGGGGGACTCACCGGGGAGCTGTTTTTT | CASSQGQGGLTGELFF
. | . | TRBJ1-3 | TRBV11-2 | TGTGCCAGCAGCCCGGACCCCCAGAGCTCTGGAAACACCATATATTTT | CASSPDPQSSGNTIYF
. | . | TRBJ1-5 | TRBV19 | TGTGCCAGTAGTATAGGGGGGACGGATAGCAATCAGCCCCAGCATTTT | CASSIGGTDSNQPQHF
. | . | TRBJ2-3 | TRBV2 | TGTGCCAGCAGCTCCCTGTGGGGCGACACAGATACGCAGTATTTT | CASSSLWGDTDTQYF
. | . | TRBJ1-6 | TRBV14 | TGTGCCAGCAGCCAGGGCAGGGGAAACTCACCCCTCCACTTT | CASSQGRGNSPLHF
. | many | TRBJ2-5 | TRBV28 | TGTGCCAGCAGGGGCATAGGCGCCCAAGAGACCCAGTACTTC | CASRGIGAQETQYF
TRBD1 | many | TRBJ1-2 | TRBV6-2/TRBV6-3 | TGTGCCAGCAGAGATGAAGGGGGCAATGGCTACACCTTC | CASRDEGGNGYTF
. | . | TRBJ1-6 | TRBV5-5 | TGTGCCAGCAGCTTTGAGCCCTATAATTCACCCCTCCACTTT | CASSFEPYNSPLHF
. | . | TRBJ1-3 | TRBV7-9 | TGTGCCAGCAGCCCACAGGGCCCTGGAAACACCATATATTTT | CASSPQGPGNTIYF
. | many | TRBJ2-7 | TRBV28 | TGTGCCAGCAGAGTCCGGGAATCCTACGAGCAGTACTTC | CASRVRESYEQYF
. | . | TRBJ1-1 | TRBV3-1 | TGTGCCAGCACCGCCCCCGGGACAGAAGCTTTCTTT | CASTAPGTEAFF
TRBD1 | few | TRBJ2-5 | TRBV5-6 | TGTGCCAGCAGGCGACGGGGACAGGGGGCCAAAGAGACCCAGTACTTC | CASRRRGQGAKETQYF
. | few | TRBJ1-5 | TRBV29-1 | TGCAGCGTCTCCAACGGCAATCAGCCCCAGCATTTT | CSVSNGNQPQHF
. | . | TRBJ2-5 | TRBV7-6 | TGTGCCAGCAGCCCGATTAGGGGGGAGACCCAGTACTTC | CASSPIRGETQYF
TRBD1 | many | TRBJ2-7 | TRBV6-1 | TGTGCCAGCAGTCGCCGGGACAGGGGGGAGCAGTACTTC | CASSRRDRGEQYF
. | . | TRBJ1-2 | TRBV6-1 | TGTGCCACCCGGGGACGGGGAGACTATGGCTACACCTTC | CATRGRGDYGYTF
TRBD2 | . | TRBJ2-2 | TRBV6-1 | TGTGCCAGCAGACAGAGAGAGGGACTAGCGGGGACCGGGGAGCTGTTTTTT | CASRQREGLAGTGELFF
. | few | TRBJ2-2 | TRBV10-3 | TGTGCCATCAGTGAGTCTCAGCTCCTGGGACACACCGGGGAGCTGTTTTTT | CAISESQLLGHTGELFF
. | few | TRBJ1-2 | TRBV4-3 | TGCGCCAGCAGCCAACGCGGGAGACTCTATGGCTACACCTTC | CASSQRGRLYGYTF
TRBD2 | . | TRBJ2-1 | TRBV7-3 | TGTGCTAGCAGCCGGACTAGCGGGGGTCACAATGAGCAGTTCTTC | CASSRTSGGHNEQFF
. | . | TRBJ2-3 | TRBV10-3 | TGTGCCATCAGTGAGGGACATTTGGATACGCAGTATTTT | CAISEGHLDTQYF
TRBD2 | many | TRBJ2-5 | TRBV20-1 | TGCAGTGCTACAGCGGGGGGAAAAGAGACCCAGTACTTC | CSATAGGKETQYF
. | many | TRBJ1-6 | TRBV6-1 | TGTGCCAGCAGTCGCCTCCTATTGGCACCCCTCCACTTT | CASSRLLLAPLHF
. | many | TRBJ1-5 | TRBV20-1 | TGCAGTGCTAGCGAATCTTTTGGGAGCAATCAGCCCCAGCATTTT | CSASESFGSNQPQHF
TRBD2 | many | TRBJ2-7 | TRBV28 | TGTGCCAGCAGCGGCGCTAGCGGGGGATCCTACGAGCAGTACTTC | CASSGASGGSYEQYF
TRBD1 | . | TRBJ1-1 | TRBV7-3 | TGTGCCAGCAGCCCCCGGACAGGTCTCGTGGGTAACACTGAAGCTTTCTTT | CASSPRTGLVGNTEAFF
TRBD1 | many | TRBJ1-6 | TRBV6-2/TRBV6-3 | TGTGCCAGCAGTTATGACAGGGGGAATTCACCCCTCCACTTT | CASSYDRGNSPLHF
. | few | TRBJ1-1 | TRBV10-3 | TGTGCCATCAGTGGTGGAAACACTGAAGCTTTCTTT | CAISGGNTEAFF
. | . | TRBJ2-1 | TRBV3-1 | TGTGCCAGCAGCCACACACTAGAGGAGCAGTTCTTC | CASSHTLEEQFF
TRBD2 | many | TRBJ2-5 | TRBV28 | TGTGCCAGCAGTGAAGTGGGGGGGGTTCAAGAGACCCAGTACTTC | CASSEVGGVQETQYF
. | many | TRBJ2-5 | TRBV6-2/TRBV6-3 | TGTGCAACAGCGGGTTCCGTAGGGGGGACCCAGTACTTC | CATAGSVGGTQYF
. | . | TRBJ2-3 | TRBV28 | TGTGCCAGCAGTCGACTAGGGATGGCGGATACGCAGTATTTT | CASSRLGMADTQYF
. | . | TRBJ2-5 | TRBV29-1 | TGCAGCGTTCTCGGAGAGACCCAGTACTTC | CSVLGETQYF
. | many | TRBJ2-7 | TRBV28 | TGTGCCAGCAGTCTCGGACTTTTCGGGACGCGGGAGCAGTACTTC | CASSLGLFGTREQYF
. | many | TRBJ1-6 | TRBV28 | TGTGCCAGCAGTCCCTTCGTGGACTCAAGCTCCTATAATTCACCCCTCCACTTT | CASSPFVDSSSYNSPLHF
. | many | TRBJ1-4 | TRBV12-3/TRBV12-4 | TGTGCCAGCAGTTCCTCCGCGACAGGACCCGAGGAAAAACTGTTTTTT | CASSSSATGPEEKLFF
. | once | TRBJ1-1 | TRBV10-3 | TGTGCCATCAGTGAGTCTTGGACAGCGTCGCGGACTGAAGCTTTCTTT | CAISESWTASRTEAFF
TRBD2 | many | TRBJ2-5 | TRBV6-2/TRBV6-3 | TGTGCCAGCAGTTGGGGGGGAGCGGGGGGCCAAGAGACCCAGTACTTC | CASSWGGAGGQETQYF
TRBD1 | many | TRBJ2-2 | TRBV2 | TGTGCCAGCAGTGATTGGGACAGGGGATCCACCGGGGAGCTGTTTTTT | CASSDWDRGSTGELFF
. | many | TRBJ1-1 | TRBV28 | TGTGCCAGCGCTCCCCCGGGGGTAAACACTGAAGCTTTCTTT | CASAPPGVNTEAFF
TRBD1 | few | TRBJ1-2 | TRBV10-3 | TGTGCCATCAGGGGGACAGGGGAAGATGGCTACACCTTC | CAIRGTGEDGYTF
TRBD1 | many | TRBJ2-7 | TRBV12-3/TRBV12-4 | TGTGCCAGCTCCGGGACAGAGGCCTACGAGCAGTACTTC | CASSGTEAYEQYF
. | few | TRBJ2-2 | TRBV6-1 | TGTGCCAGCAGCCCCCTCAGGGCTCCTACGAACACCGGGGAGCTGTTTTTT | CASSPLRAPTNTGELFF
. | many | TRBJ2-7 | TRBV20-1 | TGCAGTGCTAGCCCATCTGGATCCTACGAGCAGTACTTC | CSASPSGSYEQYF
TRBD1 | few | TRBJ1-1 | TRBV20-1 | TGCAGTGCTAGAGAGGACAGGGACACTGAAGCTTTCTTT | CSAREDRDTEAFF
TRBD1 | . | TRBJ2-2 | TRBV7-2 | TGTGCCAGCAGCGCGGGACAGGGTTTTTCCACCGGGGAGCTGTTTTTT | CASSAGQGFSTGELFF
. | few | TRBJ1-6 | TRBV7-9 | TGTGCCAGCAGCTTAACGGACGGTAGCTCCTATAATTCACCCCTCCACTTT | CASSLTDGSSYNSPLHF
. | . | TRBJ1-4 | TRBV15 | TGTGCCACCAGCAGAATGGGGGGAACTAATGAAAAACTGTTTTTT | CATSRMGGTNEKLFF